The next 7 T cell receptor beta chains were all read from a single sample in a study of molecular identifiers for immune sequencing clone quantification. In TCRdb, the PCR reads were re-called with MiXCR into one record per CDR3 protein. The sample carries some 66,000 distinct CDR3 sequences, 15% to 20% recorded once. Sequencing was done on a sample of naive CD8+ T cells from blood, with Jurkat cell RNA spiked in. This sample's subset: FACS-sorted CD8+CD4-CCR7+CD45RA+ naive T cells. The receptors shown here come from a human donor in good health. Some libraries in this study had Jurkat cell RNA spiked in.

This clonotype was counted at least ten times. J is TRBJ1-1 and V is TRBV14, with D perhaps TRBD1 (5 bases). The CDR3 has 16 amino acids. V shed 1 base and J shed 3 bases, with 15 bases lying between them. Germline assignment: CDR1 SGHDN and CDR2 FVKESK. CDR3 in DNA: TGTGCCAGCAGCCAAGTCCCCTCCGGGGGGTACACTGAAGCTTTCTTT. Protein sequence: CASSQVPSGGYTEAFF.

With regard to this clonotype: The junction differs from germline at one of its ends, possibly a read error. V is TRBV4-1 and J is TRBJ1-1; D unclear. The CDR3 is 14 amino acids. Germline CDR1 reads MGHRA; CDR2 reads YSYEKL. The CDR3 reads CASSQVTTQTGAFF. The DNA for the CDR3 is TGCGCCAGCAGCCAAGTTACCACACAAACTGGAGCTTTCTTT.

The rearrangement links TRBV6-5 to TRBJ1-1; D is unresolved. Trimming stripped 0 bases from V and 1 base from J, with 9 bases between. The germline CDR1 and CDR2 sequences are MNHEY and SVGAGI. This CDR3 is 15 amino acids long. The CDR3 region is CASSYSEGWNTEAFF. The CDR3 DNA follows: TGTGCCAGCAGTTACTCCGAGGGTTGGAACACTGAAGCTTTCTTT.

This clonotype occurred many times. The CDR3 reads CSARDGGGTTYEQYF. As DNA, the CDR3 is TGCAGTGCTAGAGATGGAGGAGGAACCACCTACGAGCAGTACTTC. This chain links TRBV20-1 with TRBJ2-7; D possibly corresponds to TRBD2 (5 bases). V lost 0 bases to trimming and J lost 2 bases, with 14 bases between them. CDR3 length: 15 residues. The germline V gene encodes CDR1 DFQATT and CDR2 SNEGSKA (reference sequence).

The chain recombines TRBV6-6 with TRBJ1-4; 10 bases align to TRBD1. CDR3 length: 16 residues. Losses at the gene ends were 2 bases for V and 5 bases for J; bases not matched to a gene: 5. Germline CDR1 is MNHNY and CDR2 is SVGAGI (reference sequence). The CDR3 DNA follows: TGTGCCAGCAGTTACAAGGCGGACAGGGGGAATGAAAAACTGTTTTTT. It translates to CASSYKADRGNEKLFF.

In its sample, this clonotype was seen many times. This chain connects TRBV6-6 to TRBJ2-1; 14 bases agree with TRBD2. The CDR3 contains 14 residues. The germline V gene has CDR1 MNHNY and CDR2 SVGAGI (reference sequence). The V gene end was trimmed by 6 bases and the J gene end by 9 bases; junction bases not matched to a gene: 4. CDR3 DNA sequence: TGTGCCAGCAGCGGACTAGCGGGAGGAGTTGAGCAGTTCTTC. Its protein is CASSGLAGGVEQFF.

This clonotype was detected many times. The rearrangement joins TRBV4-1 to TRBJ2-7, with 12 nucleotides matching TRBD2. J gave up 3 bases and V 2 bases, and 8 bases lay outside the gene matches. The CDR3 has 17 residues. Per germline, CDR1 MGHRA and CDR2 YSYEKL. CDR3 in amino acids: CASSQWQGTSGYYEQYF. CDR3 sequence (DNA): TGCGCCAGCAGCCAATGGCAGGGGACTAGCGGGTACTACGAGCAGTACTTC.